A selection of T cell receptor beta chains follows, all from one sample in a study of shared clonotypes between healthy human individuals. Generated by immunoSEQ multiplex PCR, the TCRdb table keeps only in-frame clones and is missing some. Here the sample spans 500,000 or so clones, 90% to 96% being singletons. Sequenced input: naive CD4+ T cells sorted from blood. Receptors were obtained from a woman younger than 45 in good health. Both conserved end residues are part of each CDR3. A D gene is named only where the DNA matches it firmly. Expanded clones are given a class, and other clones once, few, many or no size at all.

v_gene	j_gene	d_gene	abundance	CDR3nt	CDR3aa
TRBV13	TRBJ2-2	.	.	TGTGCCAGCAGCATCTACACCGGGGAGCTGTTTTTT	CASSIYTGELFF
TRBV28	TRBJ2-7	.	.	TGTGCCAGCATGGGCTACGAGCAGTACTTC	CASMGYEQYF
TRBV5-5	TRBJ2-4	TRBD1	.	TGTGCCAGCAGCTTGGTGACAGGGGTGAACATTCAGTACTTC	CASSLVTGVNIQYF
TRBV9	TRBJ2-2	.	.	TGTGCCAGCAGTCGCGCTACCTCGGGTATACCCCTACCCTCCGGGGAGCTGTTTTTT	CASSRATSGIPLPSGELFF
TRBV28	TRBJ2-5	TRBD2	.	TGTGCCAGCAGTTTACAGGCGGGAGGATGGGAGACCCAGTACTTC	CASSLQAGGWETQYF
TRBV6-5	TRBJ1-2	TRBD1	.	TGTGCCAGCAGTTACGGCTCCGGACAGGGGTCTGGCTACACCTTC	CASSYGSGQGSGYTF
TRBV6-1	TRBJ2-1	.	.	TGTGCCAGCAGGGGGGGGACAACCTACAATGAGCAGTTCTTC	CASRGGTTYNEQFF
TRBV2	TRBJ1-3	.	.	TGTGCCAGCAGGCGACAAGGGACCATATATTTT	CASRRQGTIYF
TRBV6-1	TRBJ1-2	.	once	TGTGCCAGCACCCCGCAGAGCTATGGCTACACCTTC	CASTPQSYGYTF
TRBV28	TRBJ1-4	TRBD1	.	TGTGCCAGCAGTTTAATGGGGAATCAGGGGGTTAATGAAAAACTGTTTTTT	CASSLMGNQGVNEKLFF
TRBV5-1	TRBJ1-1	.	.	TGCGCCAGCAGCCGTGGGCACGGGAACACTGAAGCTTTCTTT	CASSRGHGNTEAFF
TRBV19	TRBJ1-5	.	few	TGTGCCAGTAACCCCAGTCGGGACGGGCAGCCCCAGCATTTT	CASNPSRDGQPQHF
TRBV19	TRBJ1-1	.	.	TGTGCCAGTAGCAGAAAGTTCGACGGTCACACTGAAGCTTTCTTT	CASSRKFDGHTEAFF
TRBV5-1	TRBJ2-3	.	.	TGCGCCAGCAGCGGGAACACAGATACGCAGTATTTT	CASSGNTDTQYF
TRBV7-9	TRBJ1-1	.	.	TGTGCCAGCAGCACAGGACAGTTCACTGAAGCTTTCTTT	CASSTGQFTEAFF
TRBV14	TRBJ1-1	TRBD1	.	TGTGCCAGCAGCCAAGATGGACAGGGGAACACTGAAGCTTTCTTT	CASSQDGQGNTEAFF
TRBV15	TRBJ2-7	TRBD1	once	TGTGCCACCAGCAGGCTCAGGGGGTACTACGAGCAGTACTTC	CATSRLRGYYEQYF
TRBV27	TRBJ1-1	.	.	TGTGCCAGCACCGACGTCGACAGCCCCATGAACACTGAAGCTTTCTTT	CASTDVDSPMNTEAFF
TRBV5-1	TRBJ2-7	.	.	TGCGCCAGCAGGCGTAGCTACCGGGACATCTCCTACGAGCAGTACTTC	CASRRSYRDISYEQYF
TRBV28	TRBJ1-6	.	.	TGTGCCAGCAGTTTAGGGCTGACCTCCTATAATTCACCCCTCCACTTT	CASSLGLTSYNSPLHF
TRBV13	TRBJ2-1	TRBD2	.	TGTGCCAGCAGCCGACTAGCGGTCATAAATGAGCAGTTCTTC	CASSRLAVINEQFF
TRBV27	TRBJ2-7	.	.	TGTGCCAGCAGTTTATATCGGCAGGGGCCCTACGAGCAGTACTTC	CASSLYRQGPYEQYF
TRBV11-2	TRBJ2-5	TRBD2	.	TGTGCCAGCAGCTTCCCCGGGACTAGCGGGAGTGAGACCCAGTACTTC	CASSFPGTSGSETQYF
TRBV7-8	TRBJ2-7	.	.	TGTGCCAGCAGCAAAGGGACGGTGAGCTCCTACGAGCAGTACTTC	CASSKGTVSSYEQYF
TRBV28	TRBJ2-1	TRBD2	once	TGTGCCAGCAGTTTCCTAGCTAGCGGGATTGATGAGCAGTTCTTC	CASSFLASGIDEQFF
TRBV14	TRBJ2-7	.	.	TGTGCCAGCAGCTTTATTTTCTCCTACGAGCAGTACTTC	CASSFIFSYEQYF
TRBV5-6	TRBJ1-1	.	few	TGTGCCAGTTCAGGAGGGGTGGAAGCTTTCTTT	CASSGGVEAFF
TRBV7-6	TRBJ2-3	TRBD2	.	TGTGCCAGCAGCTCCTGGGGGGGGAGGCCCTGGATACTCACAGATACGCAGTATTTT	CASSSWGGRPWILTDTQYF
TRBV28	TRBJ1-3	.	.	TGTGCCAGCAGTTTGGCCTTAAACACCATATATTTT	CASSLALNTIYF
TRBV9	TRBJ1-2	.	.	TGTGCCAGCAGCGCCGCGGGGGACGGGGTTAACTATGGCTACACCTTC	CASSAAGDGVNYGYTF
TRBV7-9	TRBJ1-1	TRBD1	few	TGTGCCAGCAGCTTAGAGGGACAGGTAGCTTTCTTT	CASSLEGQVAFF
TRBV7-2	TRBJ1-1	.	few	TGTGCCAGCAGCAATTCACGAGGTACTGAAGCTTTCTTT	CASSNSRGTEAFF
TRBV28	TRBJ1-1	.	.	TGTGCCAGCAGTTCCTCAAGGGGGGCTTTCTTT	CASSSSRGAFF
TRBV11-2	TRBJ1-1	.	.	TGTGCCAGCAGCTTAGCAGGGAAGAACACTGAAGCTTTCTTT	CASSLAGKNTEAFF
TRBV4-1	TRBJ2-1	.	.	TGCGCCAGCAGCCAAGTAGCGCTCGATTGGGGGAGTGAGCAGTTCTTC	CASSQVALDWGSEQFF
TRBV19	TRBJ1-5	.	.	TGTGCCAGTAGTATTGTTGTCGGACGGAGCAATCAGCCCCAGCATTTT	CASSIVVGRSNQPQHF
TRBV28	TRBJ2-7	TRBD2	once	TGTGCCAGTGAAAGCGGGAGGGCCCACGAGCAGTACTTC	CASESGRAHEQYF
TRBV29-1	TRBJ2-1	.	.	TGCAGCGTTGAAGGAGGCGGGCATTCCTACAATGAGCAGTTCTTC	CSVEGGGHSYNEQFF
TRBV28	TRBJ1-3	.	.	TGTGCCAGCAGCTTTGGGAGTCTTGAGGACACCATATATTTT	CASSFGSLEDTIYF
TRBV25-1	TRBJ2-7	.	.	TGTGCCAGCAGTGAAACGACAGGCGTTTTGAATGAGCAGTACTTC	CASSETTGVLNEQYF
TRBV10-3	TRBJ1-1	TRBD1	.	TGTGCCATCAGTGAATCCCAGGACAGGGCGAACACTGAAGCTTTCTTT	CAISESQDRANTEAFF
TRBV6-1	TRBJ2-7	TRBD2	once	TGTGCCAGCAGAAGCGGGAGTGGGTTTGCGGAGCAGTACTTC	CASRSGSGFAEQYF
TRBV28	TRBJ1-1	TRBD1	.	TGTGCCAGCAATCCGTCAAGGGTGGGGACAGCCAACACTGAAGCTTTCTTT	CASNPSRVGTANTEAFF
TRBV27	TRBJ2-7	TRBD1	.	TGTGCCAGCATATTCCGGGACAGGGAATCCTACGAGCAGTACTTC	CASIFRDRESYEQYF
TRBV10-2	TRBJ2-1	.	.	TGCGCCAGCAGTGAGATTAGCGGACCTTACAATGAGCAGTTCTTC	CASSEISGPYNEQFF
TRBV28	TRBJ1-2	.	once	TGTGCCAGCAGCCTCCTGGGTGCAGGGAGCGGCTACACCTTC	CASSLLGAGSGYTF
TRBV27	TRBJ1-1	.	.	TGTGCCAGCAGTTTAAACAGACCGAACACTGAAGCTTTCTTT	CASSLNRPNTEAFF
TRBV5-1	TRBJ2-2	TRBD2	.	TGCGCCAGCAGGAGACTAGCGGGAGGAACCGGGGAGCTGTTTTTT	CASRRLAGGTGELFF
TRBV7-9	TRBJ2-5	.	.	TGTGCCAGCAATTCCAGGGAATGGGAGACCCAGTACTTC	CASNSREWETQYF
TRBV5-1	TRBJ2-5	.	.	TGCGCCAGCAGCTTGGGGCAGGTAATCCAAGAGACCCAGTACTTC	CASSLGQVIQETQYF
TRBV5-1	TRBJ2-5	.	.	TGCGCCAGCAGCTTGAGAGAGACCCAGTACTTC	CASSLRETQYF
TRBV6-5	TRBJ2-7	.	once	TGTGCCAGCAGAAAAGGGGACGGGGCCTACGAGCAGTACTTC	CASRKGDGAYEQYF
TRBV9	TRBJ2-1	TRBD2	.	TGTGCCAGCAGCGTGGGACTAGCGGGAGGCCTTTTGTTCTTC	CASSVGLAGGLLFF
TRBV11-1	TRBJ1-5	TRBD1	.	TGTGCCAGCAGCTTTTACAGGGGTCAGCCCCAGCATTTT	CASSFYRGQPQHF
TRBV11-2	TRBJ2-7	TRBD1	.	TGTGCCAGCCAGGACAGGGGTTACGAGCAGTACTTC	CASQDRGYEQYF
TRBV28	TRBJ2-1	TRBD2	.	TGTGCCAGCAGTCTAGGACTAGCGCGCTACAATGAGCAGTTCTTC	CASSLGLARYNEQFF
TRBV19	TRBJ1-1	.	.	TGTGCCAGTAGTATGACACACAACACTGAAGCTTTCTTT	CASSMTHNTEAFF